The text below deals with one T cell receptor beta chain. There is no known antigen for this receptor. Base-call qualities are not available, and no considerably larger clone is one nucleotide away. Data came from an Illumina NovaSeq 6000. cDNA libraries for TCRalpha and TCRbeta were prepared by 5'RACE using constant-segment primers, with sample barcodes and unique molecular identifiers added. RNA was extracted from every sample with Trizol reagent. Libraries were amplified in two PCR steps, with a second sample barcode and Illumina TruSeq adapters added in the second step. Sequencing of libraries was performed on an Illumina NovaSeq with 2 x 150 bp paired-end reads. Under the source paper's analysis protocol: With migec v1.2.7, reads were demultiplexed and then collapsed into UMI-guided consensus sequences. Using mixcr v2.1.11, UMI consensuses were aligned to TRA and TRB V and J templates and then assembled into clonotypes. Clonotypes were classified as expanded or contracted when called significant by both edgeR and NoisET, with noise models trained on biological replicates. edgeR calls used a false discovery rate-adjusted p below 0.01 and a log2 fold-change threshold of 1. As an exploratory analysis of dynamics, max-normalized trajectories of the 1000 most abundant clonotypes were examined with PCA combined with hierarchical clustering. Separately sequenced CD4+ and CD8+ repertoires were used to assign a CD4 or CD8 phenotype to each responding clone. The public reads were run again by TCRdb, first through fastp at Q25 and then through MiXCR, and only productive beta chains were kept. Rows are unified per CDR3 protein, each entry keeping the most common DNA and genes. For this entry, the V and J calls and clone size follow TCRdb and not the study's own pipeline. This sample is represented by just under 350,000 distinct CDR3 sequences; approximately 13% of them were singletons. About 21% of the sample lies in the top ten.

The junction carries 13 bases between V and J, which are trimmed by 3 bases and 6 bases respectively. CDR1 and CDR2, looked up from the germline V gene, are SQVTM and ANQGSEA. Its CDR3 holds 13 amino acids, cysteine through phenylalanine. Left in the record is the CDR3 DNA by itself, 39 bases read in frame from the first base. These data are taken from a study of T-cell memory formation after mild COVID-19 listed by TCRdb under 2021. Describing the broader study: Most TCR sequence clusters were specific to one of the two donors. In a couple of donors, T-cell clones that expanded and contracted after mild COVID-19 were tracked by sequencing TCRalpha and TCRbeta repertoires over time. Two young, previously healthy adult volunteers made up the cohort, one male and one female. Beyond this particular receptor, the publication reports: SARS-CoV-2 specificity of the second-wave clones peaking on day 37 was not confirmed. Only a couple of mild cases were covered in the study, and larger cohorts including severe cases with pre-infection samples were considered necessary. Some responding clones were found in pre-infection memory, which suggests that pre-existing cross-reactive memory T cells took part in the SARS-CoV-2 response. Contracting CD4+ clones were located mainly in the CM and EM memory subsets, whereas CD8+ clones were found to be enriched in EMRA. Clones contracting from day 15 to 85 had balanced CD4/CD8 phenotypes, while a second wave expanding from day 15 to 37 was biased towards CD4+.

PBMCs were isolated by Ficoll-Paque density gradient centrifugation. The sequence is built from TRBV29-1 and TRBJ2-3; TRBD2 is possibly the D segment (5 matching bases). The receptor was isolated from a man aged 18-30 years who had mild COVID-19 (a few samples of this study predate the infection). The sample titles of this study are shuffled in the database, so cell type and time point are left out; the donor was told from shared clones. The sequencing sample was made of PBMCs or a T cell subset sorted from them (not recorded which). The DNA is TGCAGCGTTGACTCCGGGGTTGAGGATACGCAGTATTTT. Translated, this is CSVDSGVEDTQYF.